The rows below give T cell receptor beta chains drawn from one sample of a study of tumor and adjacent non-tumor tissue in lung cancer. TCRdb independently ran MiXCR on the multiplex PCR reads; one entry per CDR3 protein. The sample contains about 76,000 distinct CDR3 sequences, roughly 70% of which appear only once. Input material: lung tumor tissue. The receptors shown here come from a woman in her sixties or seventies with non-small cell lung cancer. The CDR3 runs from the conserved cysteine through the conserved F or W. Fields, in order: D gene, clone size, V gene, J gene, CDR3 DNA, CDR3 protein. The D gene is left open where the match is weak. Size tells how often a clone was seen (once, few, many) or the class of an expanded clone, and some rows leave it out.

D gene: -; clone size: -; V gene: TRBV6-1; J gene: TRBJ1-5; CDR3 DNA: TGTGTCAGCAGTGAAGCGCAGTGTCGGGAGCCCCAGCATTTT; CDR3 protein: CVSSEAQCREPQHF
D gene: -; clone size: -; V gene: TRBV10-2; J gene: TRBJ1-1; CDR3 DNA: TGTGCCAACAGTGAAGTCAGGGTAATGAACACTGAAGCTTTCTTT; CDR3 protein: CANSEVRVMNTEAFF
D gene: -; clone size: -; V gene: TRBV28; J gene: TRBJ2-6; CDR3 DNA: TGTGCCAGCAGTTTCCACGACGCTACTTGGACCAACGTCCTGACTTTC; CDR3 protein: CASSFHDATWTNVLTF
D gene: TRBD2; clone size: -; V gene: TRBV29-1; J gene: TRBJ2-1; CDR3 DNA: TGCAGCGTTAAGTGGGAGGGCCGGAGTGATCAGTTCTTC; CDR3 protein: CSVKWEGRSDQFF
D gene: -; clone size: many; V gene: TRBV5-1; J gene: TRBJ2-1; CDR3 DNA: TGCGCCAGCAGCTTAGACTACAGGGAGCAGTTCTTC; CDR3 protein: CASSLDYREQFF
D gene: -; clone size: -; V gene: TRBV6-5; J gene: TRBJ1-5; CDR3 DNA: TGTGCCAGCAGTTTCTCCATGTATCAGCCCCAGCATTTT; CDR3 protein: CASSFSMYQPQHF
D gene: TRBD2; clone size: -; V gene: TRBV6-5; J gene: TRBJ2-3; CDR3 DNA: TGTGCCAGCAGTATCCGACGGGACGGGAGGAACACAGATATGCAGTATTTT; CDR3 protein: CASSIRRDGRNTDMQYF
D gene: TRBD2; clone size: medium-sized; V gene: TRBV29-1; J gene: TRBJ2-1; CDR3 DNA: TGCAGCGTTGAGGCGGGAGGCCACAATGAGCAGTTCTTC; CDR3 protein: CSVEAGGHNEQFF
D gene: -; clone size: once; V gene: TRBV4-1; J gene: TRBJ2-7; CDR3 DNA: TGCGCCAGCAGCCAAGATTTGGGGGGCGGGTCCTACGAGCAGTACTTT; CDR3 protein: CASSQDLGGGSYEQYF
D gene: -; clone size: -; V gene: TRBV11-2; J gene: TRBJ2-7; CDR3 DNA: TGTGCCAGCAGCGTTCCCGGGACATCCAACGAGCAGTACTTC; CDR3 protein: CASSVPGTSNEQYF
D gene: -; clone size: many; V gene: TRBV6-2/TRBV6-3; J gene: TRBJ1-1; CDR3 DNA: TGTGCCAGCAGGGACCCGGGAGATACTGAAGCTTTCTTT; CDR3 protein: CASRDPGDTEAFF
D gene: -; clone size: many; V gene: TRBV20-1; J gene: TRBJ2-7; CDR3 DNA: TGCAGTGCTGAGCTAGGGGCTAGATTTTATTACGAGCAGTACTTC; CDR3 protein: CSAELGARFYYEQYF
D gene: TRBD1; clone size: -; V gene: TRBV4-1; J gene: TRBJ2-3; CDR3 DNA: TGCGCCAGCAGTCAAACGCCCCCGACAGGGAAGACAGATACGCGGTATTTT; CDR3 protein: CASSQTPPTGKTDTRYF
D gene: TRBD2; clone size: -; V gene: TRBV20-1; J gene: TRBJ2-3; CDR3 DNA: TGCAGTGCTGGAGAGGGTATAGCGGGACCCACAGATACGCAGTATTTT; CDR3 protein: CSAGEGIAGPTDTQYF
D gene: -; clone size: few; V gene: TRBV11-3; J gene: TRBJ2-3; CDR3 DNA: TGTGCCAGCAGCTCGGCTAGCGAGCGCACAGATACGCAGTATTTT; CDR3 protein: CASSSASERTDTQYF
D gene: -; clone size: -; V gene: TRBV11-2; J gene: TRBJ2-3; CDR3 DNA: TGTGCCTGCGGCTTAAGGGCCCAAGATACGCAGTATTTT; CDR3 protein: CACGLRAQDTQYF
D gene: TRBD1; clone size: -; V gene: TRBV12-3/TRBV12-4; J gene: TRBJ2-1; CDR3 DNA: TGTACCAGCAGATCCGGGACAGGGGGCTACAATGAGCAGTTCTTT; CDR3 protein: CTSRSGTGGYNEQFF
D gene: TRBD2; clone size: few; V gene: TRBV20-1; J gene: TRBJ2-3; CDR3 DNA: TGCAGTGTTAGAGTTGCGGGAGGCATCGGCACAGATACGCAGTATTTT; CDR3 protein: CSVRVAGGIGTDTQYF
D gene: TRBD2; clone size: -; V gene: TRBV28; J gene: TRBJ2-2; CDR3 DNA: TGTGTCAGTAGTGGGACTAGCGGGAGTGAGGACGGGGAGCTGTTTTTT; CDR3 protein: CVSSGTSGSEDGELFF
D gene: TRBD2; clone size: -; V gene: TRBV20-1; J gene: TRBJ2-7; CDR3 DNA: TGCAGTGCTGTCAGACGGGGGGAGAAGCAGTACTTC; CDR3 protein: CSAVRRGEKQYF
D gene: TRBD2; clone size: -; V gene: TRBV29-1; J gene: TRBJ2-1; CDR3 DNA: TGCAGCGTTGGAGGGACTAGTGGGTCGGACGGTGAGCAGTTATTC; CDR3 protein: CSVGGTSGSDGEQLF
D gene: TRBD2; clone size: once; V gene: TRBV6-5; J gene: TRBJ2-4; CDR3 DNA: TGTGCCAGCAGTGCCGGGACTAGCATAAACATTCGGTACTTC; CDR3 protein: CASSAGTSINIRYF
D gene: -; clone size: medium-sized; V gene: TRBV29-1; J gene: TRBJ1-2; CDR3 DNA: TGCAGCGCCCTGTCCCACGACGTCTATGGCTACACCTTC; CDR3 protein: CSALSHDVYGYTF
D gene: TRBD2; clone size: -; V gene: TRBV18; J gene: TRBJ2-7; CDR3 DNA: TGTGCCGGCTCACCGGGGATAGCGGGGGCCTACGAGCAGTACTTC; CDR3 protein: CAGSPGIAGAYEQYF
D gene: TRBD2; clone size: many; V gene: TRBV28; J gene: TRBJ2-2; CDR3 DNA: TGTGCCAGCAGTGGGACTAGCGGGAGCGCGAACACCGGGGAGCTGTTTTTT; CDR3 protein: CASSGTSGSANTGELFF
D gene: -; clone size: -; V gene: TRBV5-5; J gene: TRBJ2-1; CDR3 DNA: TGTGCCAGCAGCCCTCGATTGGGGGTTAACAATGGGCACTTCTTC; CDR3 protein: CASSPRLGVNNGHFF
D gene: -; clone size: -; V gene: TRBV11-3; J gene: TRBJ2-3; CDR3 DNA: TGTGCCAGCAGCTTAGCGATGGGGGATACGCTGTATTTT; CDR3 protein: CASSLAMGDTLYF
D gene: -; clone size: -; V gene: TRBV6-1; J gene: TRBJ1-5; CDR3 DNA: TGTGCCAGCTGTGAGGGTTGGGGGTATCGGCCCCAGCATTTT; CDR3 protein: CASCEGWGYRPQHF
D gene: TRBD1; clone size: -; V gene: TRBV3-1; J gene: TRBJ2-7; CDR3 DNA: TGTGCCAGCAGCCAAGGGGACAGGCCCTACGAGCAGTACTTC; CDR3 protein: CASSQGDRPYEQYF
D gene: -; clone size: -; V gene: TRBV7-3; J gene: TRBJ2-3; CDR3 DNA: TGTGCCAGCAGCTTAAAAGCACCCTTCATAGATACGCACTATTTT; CDR3 protein: CASSLKAPFIDTHYF
D gene: -; clone size: many; V gene: TRBV12-3/TRBV12-4; J gene: TRBJ1-4; CDR3 DNA: TGTGCCAGCAGTCAGAAACAGGGCCGCTCCTCTGAAAAACTGTTTTTT; CDR3 protein: CASSQKQGRSSEKLFF
D gene: -; clone size: -; V gene: TRBV6-1; J gene: TRBJ1-5; CDR3 DNA: TGTACCAGCAGTGAAGCCAGTACAAGGGCGGATCAGCCCCAACATTTT; CDR3 protein: CTSSEASTRADQPQHF
D gene: TRBD2; clone size: -; V gene: TRBV6-5; J gene: TRBJ2-1; CDR3 DNA: TGTGTCATCAGTTACTCGGCGACTAGCGGGAAGGGGCAGTTCTTC; CDR3 protein: CVISYSATSGKGQFF
D gene: TRBD1; clone size: once; V gene: TRBV7-9; J gene: TRBJ2-7; CDR3 DNA: TGTGCCAGCAGCTCCCGGGACAGGGGTACCTACGAGCTGTACTTC; CDR3 protein: CASSSRDRGTYELYF
D gene: -; clone size: -; V gene: TRBV29-1; J gene: TRBJ2-1; CDR3 DNA: TGCTGCGGGGAGACAGGGTCGTGGAATGAACAGTTCTTC; CDR3 protein: CCGETGSWNEQFF
D gene: TRBD1; clone size: few; V gene: TRBV5-1; J gene: TRBJ2-2; CDR3 DNA: TGCGCCAGCAGGGAAGGGACAGGGATCACCGGGGAGCTGTTTTTT; CDR3 protein: CASREGTGITGELFF
D gene: -; clone size: -; V gene: TRBV4-2; J gene: TRBJ2-2; CDR3 DNA: TGTGCCAGCAGCCAAGGATTTACAGGCATCACCGGGGAGCTGTATTTT; CDR3 protein: CASSQGFTGITGELYF
D gene: TRBD1; clone size: -; V gene: TRBV13; J gene: TRBJ2-7; CDR3 DNA: TGTGCCAGCAACTCGGAGGGACAGGACTACGAGCAGTACTTC; CDR3 protein: CASNSEGQDYEQYF
D gene: -; clone size: -; V gene: TRBV20-1; J gene: TRBJ1-2; CDR3 DNA: TGCGGTGCTTCCGAGAATTACTTCAACTATGGCTACACCTTC; CDR3 protein: CGASENYFNYGYTF
D gene: TRBD2; clone size: many; V gene: TRBV28; J gene: TRBJ2-2; CDR3 DNA: TGTGCCAGCAGTTTAAGCGGGGACGCGAACACCGGGGAGCTGTTTTTT; CDR3 protein: CASSLSGDANTGELFF
D gene: TRBD1; clone size: -; V gene: TRBV6-5; J gene: TRBJ2-7; CDR3 DNA: TGTGCCAGCAATGCCGGACAGGGATGCTACGAGCAGTACTTC; CDR3 protein: CASNAGQGCYEQYF